This TCR beta chain was identified in a study of blood T cell repertoires in COVID-19. Across the whole study: Among Cohort 3 donors, those recovered had two negative PCRs, clearance, or symptom resolution.

Clinical histories supplied by participants themselves formed the basis of cohort assignment. CDR3 length: 14 residues. The junction had 6 bases not matched to a gene; V was cut back by 4 bases and J by 6 bases. Germline CDR1 SGDLS, CDR2 YYNGEE. Method: immunoSEQ multiplex PCR; TCRdb's copy keeps in-frame clones and lacks some. The sample holds about 170,000 clones, approximately 79% seen once. The sequence came from a woman in her 70s in a cohort exposed to, infected with or recovered from COVID-19 (not recorded which). What was sequenced was PBMCs or T cells enriched from blood (not recorded which). The chain employs TRBV9 and TRBJ2-1; TRBD2 aligns across 8 bases. The CDR3 loop is CASSLRGGPNEQFF. The CDR3 nucleotides read TGTGCCAGCAGCCTCCGCGGGGGGCCCAATGAGCAGTTCTTC.